This T cell receptor (beta chain) was sequenced for a study of blood T cell repertoires in COVID-19. Measured with immunoSEQ multiplex PCR; TCRdb has only the in-frame clones, and not every one. Of 150,000 to 200,000 clones detected, about 77% appear once; the ten largest clones hold approximately 15%. Germline CDR1 SGHNT, CDR2 YYREEE (reference sequence). The CDR3 is 14 amino acids. Trimming removed 2 bases from V and 3 bases from J; junction bases left unmatched: 4. The genes are TRBV5-4 and TRBJ2-7; 8 bases agree with TRBD1. Specimen: peripheral blood. The receptor was derived from a woman over 75 with acute or convalescent COVID-19. Written as DNA, the CDR3 is TGTGCCAGCAGCTTCGGACAGGGAGTCTACGAGCAGTACTTC. Translating gives CASSFGQGVYEQYF. The variable domain in full, completed from reference TRBV5-4 and TRBJ2-7, reads ETGVTQSPTHLIKTRGQQVTLRCSSQSGHNTVSWYQQALGQGPQFIFQYYREEENGRGNFPPRFSGLQFPNYSSELNVNALELDDSALYLCASSFGQGVYEQYFGPGTRLTVT.